This T cell receptor (beta chain) was sequenced for a study of regulatory T cells in long-lasting Graves disease. Across the study: For a period under 3 months, newly diagnosed Graves' patients had taken antithyroid drugs.

Study findings and constraints: TCR diversity in persistent Graves' patients was below that of newly diagnosed ones. In persistent patients, shared public clonotypes (approximately 3,000) outnumbered those in new patients (about 970).

Library construction for TCR beta used iRepertoire HTBI primers and Arm-PCR of CDR3 regions. TCRdb processed the multiplex PCR reads anew with MiXCR; each CDR3 protein has one entry. The sample has about 200,000 distinct CDR3 sequences; about 16% are singletons. Sample time point: newly diagnosed GD, antithyroid drugs for less than 3 months. Extracted PBMC RNA gave rise to the TCR library. In its sample, this clonotype was seen many times. Its specificity is unknown. Sequencing was performed on peripheral blood mononuclear cells (PBMCs), taken at new diagnosis, from a patient treated with antithyroid drugs. The receptor comes from a female donor with Graves disease.

The CDR3 DNA follows: TGTGCCACCGGCGGACAGCAGAACACCGGGGAGCTGTTTTTT. It codes for CATGGQQNTGELFF. This chain joins TRBV24-1 and TRBJ2-2, with D possibly TRBD1 on 6 matching bases. The germline V and J ends were trimmed by 9 bases and 1 base, with 11 bases remaining between them. Germline V CDR1 and CDR2: KGHDR, SFDVKD. The CDR3 loop spans 14 amino acids.